The 17 T cell receptor beta chains in this list originate from one sample, sequenced in a study of regulatory T cells in long-lasting Graves disease. With iRepertoire HTBI primers and Arm-PCR of CDR3 regions, TCR beta libraries were built. A single record per CDR3 protein comes from TCRdb applying MiXCR to the multiplex PCR reads. Among more than 650,000 distinct CDR3 sequences, around 30% were seen once, and the ten largest hold 40% to 50%. The time point was: persistent/refractory GD, antithyroid drugs over 5 years with positive TRAb. PBMC-extracted RNA yielded the TCR library. The sample consisted of peripheral blood mononuclear cells (PBMCs), taken when the disease was refractory, from a patient treated with antithyroid drugs. The receptor set was obtained from a female donor with Graves disease.

The V call is TRBV12-3 or TRBV12-4, the J call TRBJ1-5; TRBD1 is a possible D gene (5 bases). The CDR3 runs to 18 residues. Trimming removed 1 base from V and 2 bases from J, with 18 bases in between. CDR3 amino acids: CASSLGSGGGGGNQPQHF. CDR3 sequence (DNA): TGTGCCAGCAGTTTAGGGTCTGGGGGGGGAGGCGGCAATCAGCCCCAGCATTTT.

The chain is built from TRBV11-2 and TRBJ2-4; the D is unclear. The V end lost 5 bases, the J end lost 1 base, and 18 bases lay between the germline ends. The CDR3 has 17 amino acids. Germline CDR1 is SGHAT and CDR2 is FQNNGV. CDR3 DNA: TGTGCCAGCAGCCCGCCCCGTCCAGTCCTTGCCAAAAACATTCAGTACTTC. This gives the protein CASSPPRPVLAKNIQYF. The full variable domain, in which reference TRBV11-2 and TRBJ2-4 provide the parts outside the CDR3, is EAGVAQSPRYKIIEKRQSVAFWCNPISGHATLYWYQQILGQGPKLLIQFQNNGVVDDSQLPKDRFSAERLKGVDSTLKIQPAKLEDSAVYLCASSPPRPVLAKNIQYFGAGTRLSVL.

The CDR3 loop reads CASMVGGTQYF. The DNA of the CDR3 is TGTGCCAGTATGGTAGGTGGCACGCAGTATTTT. This chain connects TRBV2 to TRBJ2-3; no definite D call. Trimming pared 9 bases from V and 9 bases from J, leaving 13 bases between. Germline V gene sequence: CDR1 SNHLY, CDR2 FYNNEI. CDR3 length: 11 residues.

This clonotype showed up many times. The V and J genes are TRBV12-5 and TRBJ2-5, with 8 bases lining up with TRBD1. Germline V CDR1 and CDR2: LGHNT, FRNRAP. The CDR3 runs 15 residues. J was trimmed by 5 bases and V by 5 bases; bases with no gene match: 10. The CDR3 nucleotides are TGTGCTAGTGGTCCCCGGACAGGGCCTGGGGAGACCCAGTACTTC. Its protein is CASGPRTGPGETQYF.

This chain connects TRBV3-1 to TRBJ1-2; 9 bases match TRBD1. The CDR3 is 12 residues long. V was pared by 4 bases and J by 13 bases, with 7 bases of the junction left unmatched. Germline V CDR1 and CDR2: LGHDT, YNNKEL (reference sequence). The CDR3 coding sequence is TGTGCCAGCAGCCGCCGGGACAGGGTTTTCACCTTC. Translation: CASSRRDRVFTF. Filled out from reference TRBV3-1 and TRBJ1-2, the complete variable domain reads DTAVSQTPKYLVTQMGNDKSIKCEQNLGHDTMYWYKQDSKKFLKIMFSYNNKELIINETVPNRFSPKSPDKAHLNLHINSLELGDSAVYFCASSRRDRVFTFGSGTRLTVV.

At least ten counts were recorded for this clonotype. The genes are TRBV6-5 and TRBJ1-1, with unresolved D. Trimming stripped 1 base from V and 1 base from J, with 7 bases between. Germline V gene data show CDR1 as MNHEY and CDR2 as SVGAGI. The CDR3 runs 14 residues. The CDR3 loop reads CASSYWEENTEAFF. The CDR3 nucleotides read TGTGCCAGCAGTTACTGGGAGGAGAACACTGAAGCTTTCTTT.

The CDR3 spells CASSPSEDRVEQPQHF. CDR3 nucleotide sequence: TGTGCCAGCAGTCCATCCGAGGACAGGGTAGAACAGCCCCAGCATTTT. This chain joins TRBV27 and TRBJ1-5, with 8 positions matching TRBD1. V lost 5 bases to trimming and J lost 7 bases; unmatched junction nucleotides: 13. CDR3 length equals 16 residues. Germline CDR1 and CDR2: MNHEY and SMNVEV (reference sequence).

This rearrangement joins TRBV28 to TRBJ1-2; TRBD1 might be the D (6 bases). Germline-derived CDR1 and CDR2 are MDHEN and SYDVKM. This CDR3 region has 14 residues. V was pared by 4 bases and J by 8 bases, with 17 bases between. In DNA form, the CDR3 reads TGTGCCAGCAGTTCGGGACTCCGCGACAGGGGCTACACCTTC. This translates into CASSSGLRDRGYTF.

V and J are TRBV7-9 and TRBJ2-6; unclear D gene. The CDR3 length is 15 residues. The V gene's germline CDR1 is SEHNR and CDR2 FQNEAQ (reference sequence). V was pared by 7 bases and J by 2 bases, with 12 bases between. CDR3: CASTADSAGANVLTF. CDR3 nucleotide sequence: TGTGCCAGCACCGCCGACTCTGCTGGGGCCAACGTCCTGACTTTC. The whole variable domain, remainder taken from reference TRBV7-9 and TRBJ2-6, is DTGVSQNPRHKITKRGQNVTFRCDPISEHNRLYWYRQTLGQGPEFLTYFQNEAQLEKSRLLSDRFSAERPKGSFSTLEIQRTEQGDSAMYLCASTADSAGANVLTFGAGSRLTVL.

This clonotype was counted at least ten times. This rearrangement joins TRBV2 to TRBJ1-4; D gene ambiguous. CDR3 length equals 14 residues. The germline V gene encodes CDR1 SNHLY and CDR2 FYNNEI. Trimming removed 3 bases from V and 7 bases from J, with 12 bases in between. DNA for the CDR3: TGTGCCAGCAGTGAGCCCGGCCTGGGTGAAAAACTGTTTTTT. Translation: CASSEPGLGEKLFF.

The chain combines TRBV10-3 with TRBJ1-6; 7 nucleotides match TRBD1. The germline CDR1 and CDR2 sequences are ENHRY and SYGVKD. The CDR3 is 14 amino acids. J gave up 6 bases and V 8 bases, and 7 bases lay outside the gene matches. The CDR3, as DNA: TGTGCCATCGTCCCGGGACAGATTAATTCACCCCTCCACTTT. Protein sequence: CAIVPGQINSPLHF.

Remarks on this clonotype: One end of the junction is discordant with germline, which a read error may explain. The rearrangement uses TRBV12-3 or TRBV12-4 and TRBJ2-5; 11 bases align to TRBD2. The CDR3 runs to 15 residues. The CDR3 loop reads CASRTGLAGLETRYF. CDR3 DNA: TGTGCCAGCAGGACCGGACTAGCGGGTCTAGAGACCCGGTACTTC.

The chain employs TRBV11-2 and TRBJ2-5; TRBD1 matches 8 bases. The CDR3 spans 15 residues. Looked up from germline, CDR1 is SGHAT and CDR2 is FQNNGV. V lost 2 bases, J lost 1 base, and 3 bases stayed unmatched. The CDR3 bases are TGTGCCAGCAGCTTACAACAGGGGGTCCAAGAGACCCAGTACTTC. Translation gives CASSLQQGVQETQYF.

The J gene is TRBJ2-5, the V gene TRBV12-3 or TRBV12-4; possible D gene TRBD2, 6 bases. CDR3 size: 15 residues. V lost 8 bases to trimming and J lost 5 bases, with 21 bases between them. CDR3 in amino acids: CASGRTRAGGETQYF. The CDR3 coding sequence is TGTGCCAGCGGGCGAACTCGAGCGGGTGGGGAGACCCAGTACTTC.

This chain joins TRBV5-1 and TRBJ2-7; D gene ambiguous. This CDR3 spans 15 amino acids. The ends were cut back, 0 bases at V and 0 bases at J, with 10 bases in the middle. Looked up from germline, CDR1 is SGHRS and CDR2 is YFSETQ. CDR3 nucleotides: TGCGCCAGCAGCTTGGGAAACCATAGCTCCTACGAGCAGTACTTC. This encodes CASSLGNHSSYEQYF.

Only one count was recorded for this clonotype. The chain joins TRBV28 to TRBJ1-5; D perhaps matches TRBD1 (6 bases). The CDR3 loop spans 13 amino acids. Trimming took off 10 bases at V and 4 bases at J, with 14 bases between the two ends. The germline CDR1 and CDR2 sequences are MDHEN and SYDVKM. The CDR3 loop reads CATGTPGNQPQHF. The CDR3 region has the DNA TGTGCCACAGGGACACCGGGGAATCAGCCCCAGCATTTT.

The rearrangement uses TRBV2 and TRBJ1-4, with 10 bases matching TRBD1. CDR3 length: 14 amino acids. V shed 4 bases and J 6 bases; nucleotides not matched to a gene: 2. The germline CDR1 and CDR2 sequences are SNHLY and FYNNEI. The CDR3, as DNA: TGTGCCAGCAGTGGACAGGGGGCCTATGAAAAACTGTTTTTT. Translating it yields CASSGQGAYEKLFF.